The 23 T cell receptor beta chains given below trace back to one sample, sequenced in a study of blood T cell repertoires in COVID-19. The data were produced by immunoSEQ multiplex PCR, yet TCRdb's version contains in-frame clones alone and is incomplete. The sample consists of 150,000 to 200,000 clones, 70% to 85% of them appearing once. The material sequenced was peripheral blood. The receptor set was obtained from a woman in her thirties with acute or convalescent COVID-19.

The chain links TRBV27 to TRBJ2-7, with 8 bases fitting TRBD2. CDR1 is MNHEY and CDR2 is SMNVEV in the germline V gene (reference sequence). Trimming at V came to 7 bases and at J to 3 bases, leaving 8 bases not matched to a gene. The length of the CDR3 is 14 residues. The CDR3 nucleotides read TGTGCCAGCACCGCGGGGCTAGCGGGCTACGAGCAGTACTTC. Its protein product is CASTAGLAGYEQYF.

The chain recombines TRBV11-3 with TRBJ2-1; 11 bases fit TRBD2. This CDR3 is built from 18 residues. V shed 1 base, J shed 6 bases, and the junction held 11 bases outside the gene matches. Germline CDR1 is SGHNT and CDR2 is YENEEA. CDR3 in amino acids: CASSLAPGLAERPNEQFF. CDR3 nucleotide sequence: TGTGCCAGCAGCTTAGCCCCGGGACTAGCGGAGCGCCCCAATGAGCAGTTCTTC.

The gene calls are TRBV29-1 and TRBJ1-4; 10 bases line up with TRBD1. CDR1 is SQVTM and CDR2 is ANQGSEA in the germline V gene. V was clipped by 7 bases and J by 3 bases; unmatched bases: 8. CDR3 length equals 15 residues. The CDR3: CSGRQGAGSNEKLFF. As DNA, the CDR3 is TGCAGCGGCCGACAGGGGGCTGGATCTAATGAAAAACTGTTTTTT.

This chain uses TRBV5-1 with TRBJ1-1; the D gene is possibly TRBD1 (6 bases). Germline lookup yields CDR1 SGHRS and CDR2 YFSETQ. The CDR3 covers 13 residues. V was shortened by 4 bases and J by 1 base, with 8 bases between the two germline ends. The CDR3, as DNA: TGCGCCAGCAGCGGGACACAGAACACTGAAGCTTTCTTT. It codes for CASSGTQNTEAFF.

V and J are TRBV9 and TRBJ2-1; 13 bases agree with TRBD2. Trimming at V came to 3 bases and at J to 4 bases, leaving 7 bases not matched to a gene. This CDR3 contains 17 residues. Germline V CDR1 and CDR2: SGDLS, YYNGEE. The DNA of the CDR3 is TGTGCCAGCAGCGCGACTAGCGGGAGGTTCCCATACAATGAGCAGTTCTTC. Translated: CASSATSGRFPYNEQFF.

V is TRBV3-1 (or the pseudogene TRBV3-2) and J is TRBJ2-3; 12 nucleotides match TRBD2. Trimming at V came to 4 bases and at J to 6 bases, leaving 17 bases not matched to a gene. This CDR3 is built from 19 residues. Germline assignment: CDR1 LGHDT and CDR2 YNNKEL (reference sequence). The CDR3 spells CASSPRGIWLAGGRDTQYF. DNA for the CDR3: TGTGCCAGCAGCCCCCGAGGGATCTGGCTAGCGGGGGGGCGGGATACGCAGTATTTT.

This chain links TRBV13 with TRBJ1-4; D is possibly TRBD1 (6 bases). Trimming cost V 3 bases and J 8 bases, with 10 bases left between them. The V gene's germline CDR1 is PRHDT and CDR2 FYEKMQ (reference sequence). The CDR3 has 13 residues. The DNA of the CDR3 is TGTGCCAGCAGCTTCCGGGACACCGAAAAACTGTTTTTT. It is translated as CASSFRDTEKLFF. Supplemented by reference TRBV13 and TRBJ1-4, the full variable domain reads AAGVIQSPRHLIKEKRETATLKCYPIPRHDTVYWYQQGPGQDPQFLISFYEKMQSDKGSIPDRFSAQQFSDYHSELNMSSLELGDSALYFCASSFRDTEKLFFGSGTQLSVL.

Of note for this clone: Within the sample, other DNA sequences also encode this same CDR3. The rearrangement links TRBV19 to TRBJ2-4, with D uncertain. Germline CDR1 LNHDA, CDR2 SQIVND (reference sequence). V gave up 3 bases and J gave up 0 bases, with 6 bases separating them. This CDR3 has 14 amino acids. CDR3 sequence (DNA): TGTGCCAGTAGTATGGGCATAGCCAAAAACATTCAGTACTTC. Translated, it gives CASSMGIAKNIQYF.

The chain uses TRBV11-3 and TRBJ2-2, with TRBD1 matching 9 bases. CDR1 is SGHNT, CDR2 YENEEA, per germline. Unmatched junction bases numbered 5, after V lost 5 bases and J lost 4 bases. The CDR3 extends over 15 amino acids. This chain's CDR3 is CASSENRGRTGELFF. CDR3 nucleotides: TGTGCCAGCAGCGAAAACAGGGGGCGCACCGGGGAGCTGTTTTTT.

The chain combines TRBV19 with TRBJ2-3; the match to TRBD1 covers 9 bases. J lost 4 bases, V lost 3 bases, and 5 bases had no gene match. Germline V gene data show CDR1 as LNHDA and CDR2 as SQIVND (reference sequence). CDR3 length equals 15 residues. The CDR3, as DNA: TGTGCCAGTAGTATGGGACAGGGAGGGGCAGATACGCAGTATTTT. Its protein is CASSMGQGGADTQYF. Drawing the rest from reference TRBV19 and TRBJ2-3, the complete variable domain is DGGITQSPKYLFRKEGQNVTLSCEQNLNHDAMYWYRQDPGQGLRLIYYSQIVNDFQKGDIAEGYSVSREKKESFPLTVTSAQKNPTAFYLCASSMGQGGADTQYFGPGTRLTVL.

This clone was detected only a few times. The chain is built from TRBV3-1 (or the pseudogene TRBV3-2) and TRBJ1-1; 7 bases are a match to TRBD1. The CDR3 runs to 13 residues. In germline, CDR1 is LGHDT, CDR2 YNNKEL (reference sequence). V gave up 4 bases and J gave up 6 bases; unmatched junction bases: 5. Here the CDR3 DNA reads TGTGCCAGCAGCCTTCAACAGGGGTCTGAAGCTTTCTTT. Its protein product is CASSLQQGSEAFF.

This sequence joins TRBV25-1 and TRBJ2-7; D remains ambiguous. V shed 5 bases and J shed 8 bases, with 13 bases lying between them. The CDR3 is 12 residues long. From germline, CDR1 is MGHDK and CDR2 SYGVNS. CDR3 loop: CASSSSLWQQYF. CDR3 DNA sequence: TGTGCCAGCAGTTCCTCCTTGTGGCAGCAGTACTTC.

V gene TRBV7-9 combines with J gene TRBJ2-2; weak D call: TRBD1 (6 bases). CDR3 size: 13 residues. The ends were cut back, 4 bases at V and 7 bases at J, with 10 bases in the middle. CDR1 SEHNR and CDR2 FQNEAQ come from the germline V gene (reference sequence). The CDR3: CASSSQGYGELFF. The DNA for the CDR3 is TGTGCCAGCAGCTCGCAGGGGTACGGGGAGCTGTTTTTT. Complete variable domain (other parts from reference TRBV7-9 and TRBJ2-2): DTGVSQNPRHKITKRGQNVTFRCDPISEHNRLYWYRQTLGQGPEFLTYFQNEAQLEKSRLLSDRFSAERPKGSFSTLEIQRTEQGDSAMYLCASSSQGYGELFFGEGSRLTVL.

The chain employs TRBV7-2 and TRBJ2-7, with D perhaps matching TRBD1 (7 bases). This CDR3 is 13 amino acids long. Germline CDR1 and CDR2: SGHTA and FQGNSA. Deletions cut 4 bases from V and 12 bases from J, with 19 bases between. In nucleotides, the CDR3 is TGTGCCAGCAGCTCCAGCCAGGGGGGCAACTGGTACTTC. It is translated as CASSSSQGGNWYF.

The chain links TRBV21-1 to TRBJ2-7; TRBD2, the D gene given by the table, was not confirmed from the DNA. TRBV21-1 counts as a pseudogene. The length of the CDR3 is 14 residues. The CDR3 spells CASSVSGGAHEQYF. The CDR3 DNA is TGTGCCAGCAGCGTTAGCGGGGGGGCTCACGAGCAGTACTTC.

This clone is a singleton in its sample. The rearrangement uses TRBV28 and TRBJ1-2; TRBD1 agrees at 8 bases. The CDR3 loop spans 12 amino acids. V shed 6 bases, J shed 8 bases, and the junction held 5 bases outside the gene matches. CDR1 and CDR2 from the germline V gene are MDHEN and SYDVKM. In DNA form, the CDR3 reads TGTGCCAGCAGGGGACAGGAGAGGGGCTACACCTTC. It specifies CASRGQERGYTF.

The chain combines TRBV7-3 with TRBJ2-4, with TRBD1 matching over 7 bases. Trimming removed 6 bases from V and 9 bases from J; junction bases left unmatched: 5. In germline, CDR1 is SGHTA, CDR2 FQGTGA. The CDR3 consists of 12 residues. The CDR3 DNA sequence: TGTGCCAGCAGTTACCCAGGGGGCATTCAGTACTTC. Translating gives CASSYPGGIQYF.

This clone came up once. The V and J genes are TRBV5-8 and TRBJ2-1, with TRBD2 as a possible D gene (6 bases). Germline CDR1 is SGHTS and CDR2 is YDEGEE. The CDR3 runs to 14 residues. The ends were cut back, 4 bases at V and 5 bases at J, with 13 bases in the middle. The CDR3 DNA reads TGTGCCAGCAGCAGGGGACTTCTTCACAATGAGCAGTTCTTC. Its protein is CASSRGLLHNEQFF.

The chain carries TRBV7-9 and TRBJ1-2; no clear D gene. The V end was cut by 1 base, the J end by 5 bases, with 5 bases between. The CDR3 has 12 amino acids. In germline, CDR1 is SEHNR, CDR2 FQNEAQ (reference sequence). The CDR3 region has the DNA TGTGCCAGCAGCTTAGTGAGTTATGGCTACACCTTC. Translation gives CASSLVSYGYTF.

This CDR3 is CASSIGGVQETQYF. The CDR3 coding sequence is TGTGCCAGTAGTATAGGGGGGGTCCAAGAGACCCAGTACTTC. The gene calls are TRBV19 and TRBJ2-5, with D maybe TRBD2 (6 bases). Trimming cost V 1 base and J 1 base, with 7 bases left between them. The length of the CDR3 is 14 residues. Germline V gene lookup returns CDR1 LNHDA and CDR2 SQIVND (reference sequence).

The chain joins TRBV5-1 to TRBJ1-2, with 9 bases matching TRBD1. J lost 1 base, V lost 4 bases, and 2 bases had no gene match. The germline gives CDR1 SGHRS, CDR2 YFSETQ. The CDR3 loop spans 14 amino acids. CDR3: CASSATGGNYGYTF. CDR3 nucleotides: TGCGCCAGCAGCGCGACAGGGGGTAACTATGGCTACACCTTC.

This chain joins TRBV7-9 and TRBJ1-2; D unresolved. The ends were cut back, 0 bases at V and 5 bases at J, with 7 bases in the middle. Per the germline V gene, CDR1 is SEHNR and CDR2 is FQNEAQ (reference sequence). CDR3 size: 13 residues. The CDR3 sequence: CASSLATFYGYTF. DNA for the CDR3: TGTGCCAGCAGCTTAGCGACATTTTATGGCTACACCTTC.

The chain carries TRBV28 and TRBJ1-2; tentative D call: TRBD1 (5 bases). The CDR3 is 14 residues long. Germline V gives CDR1 MDHEN, CDR2 SYDVKM. V lost 3 bases and J lost 7, with 15 bases in between. Here the CDR3 reads CASSLVSGRSGYTF. The CDR3 region has the DNA TGTGCCAGCAGTTTGGTTTCAGGGAGGAGTGGCTACACCTTC.